One and the same sample provided the 10 T cell receptor beta chains below, sequenced in a study of blood T cell repertoires in COVID-19. TCRdb keeps only in-frame clones here, not all; method: immunoSEQ multiplex PCR. The top ten clones hold 2.2% of a sample with approximately 200,000 clones, 86% of them seen once. Sequencing was performed on peripheral blood. Receptor source: a woman aged 50 to 60 with acute or convalescent COVID-19.

This clone was recorded once. The V gene is TRBV4-1, the J gene TRBJ2-1, with TRBD2 matching over 13 bases. J was trimmed by 15 bases and V by 0 bases; bases with no gene match: 11. This CDR3 region has 16 residues. The V gene's germline CDR1 is MGHRA and CDR2 YSYEKL. The CDR3 is CASSQDGGLAGAHRFF. CDR3 sequence (DNA): TGCGCCAGCAGCCAAGATGGCGGACTAGCGGGGGCCCATCGGTTCTTC.

As concerns this clone: The identical CDR3 is also encoded by other nucleotide sequences in the sample. V is TRBV5-1 and J is TRBJ1-6, with unresolved D. In germline, CDR1 is SGHRS, CDR2 YFSETQ. This CDR3 comprises 16 residues. Trimming left V 0 bases short and J 0 bases short, with 7 bases between. Written as DNA, the CDR3 is TGCGCCAGCAGCTTGGGTGGGAGCTCCTATAATTCACCCCTCCACTTT. This codes for CASSLGGSSYNSPLHF.

This clone has just one count. The chain couples TRBV5-1 to TRBJ2-3; the D gene is possibly TRBD2 (6 bases). Looked up from germline, CDR1 is SGHRS and CDR2 is YFSETQ. CDR3 length: 16 amino acids. V lost 4 bases and J 5 bases, leaving 20 bases between the germline ends. CDR3 coding DNA: TGCGCCAGCAGCCCCCCGGGGGTTAGCGTTGGAGATACGCAGTATTTT. Encoded protein: CASSPPGVSVGDTQYF.

The V call is TRBV18, the J call TRBJ1-1; TRBD1 aligns across 9 bases. Per germline, CDR1 KGHSH and CDR2 LQKENI. J was trimmed by 4 bases and V by 6 bases; bases with no gene match: 12. This CDR3 is built from 16 residues. CDR3 sequence (DNA): TGTGCCAGCTCGCCGAAGGGGACAGGGTTTGGCACTGAAGCTTTCTTT. Translating it yields CASSPKGTGFGTEAFF.

The gene calls are TRBV18 and TRBJ2-1, with 8 nucleotides matching TRBD2. V dropped 5 bases and J dropped 7; count of bases not matched to a gene: 4. Germline loops: CDR1 KGHSH, CDR2 LQKENI. The CDR3 extends over 13 amino acids. The CDR3 DNA is TGTGCCAGCTCAGATCGACTAGCGAATGAGCAGTTCTTC. This sequence encodes CASSDRLANEQFF.

The chain uses TRBV14 and TRBJ2-7, with D possibly being TRBD1 (5 bases). Trimming removed 0 bases from V and 3 bases from J, with 15 bases in between. Germline V gene data show CDR1 as SGHDN and CDR2 as FVKESK. The CDR3 consists of 16 residues. The CDR3 is CASSQEGLTAYYEQYF. The DNA of the CDR3 is TGTGCCAGCAGCCAAGAGGGATTGACAGCCTACTACGAGCAGTACTTC.

The chain employs TRBV11-2 and TRBJ1-5, with a weak D call TRBD1 (6 bases). Looked up from germline, CDR1 is SGHAT and CDR2 is FQNNGV. Trimming cost V 0 bases and J 6 bases, with 12 bases left between them. This CDR3 is 15 amino acids long. The CDR3 here is CASSLDRRGGQPQHF. The DNA of the CDR3 is TGTGCCAGCAGCTTAGATCGCAGGGGTGGTCAGCCCCAGCATTTT. The full variable domain, with the rest looked up from reference TRBV11-2 and TRBJ1-5, is EAGVAQSPRYKIIEKRQSVAFWCNPISGHATLYWYQQILGQGPKLLIQFQNNGVVDDSQLPKDRFSAERLKGVDSTLKIQPAKLEDSAVYLCASSLDRRGGQPQHFGDGTRLSIL.

The chain links TRBV20-1 to TRBJ2-5; no definite D call. CDR1 and CDR2 from the germline V gene are DFQATT and SNEGSKA (reference sequence). V was trimmed by 3 bases and J by 4 bases, leaving 3 bases between them. The CDR3 has 10 amino acids. Written as DNA, the CDR3 is TGCAGTGCTAGCGGAGAGACCCAGTACTTC. Translating gives CSASGETQYF.

V usage is TRBV5-1 and J usage is TRBJ1-4, with D tentatively TRBD1 (5 bases). In germline, CDR1 is SGHRS, CDR2 YFSETQ. The CDR3 is 15 residues long. V dropped 5 bases and J dropped 3 bases, with 14 bases sitting between them. The CDR3 reads CASRLQGSANEKLFF. The DNA for the CDR3 is TGCGCCAGCAGGCTTCAGGGCTCAGCTAATGAAAAACTGTTTTTT.

The V call is TRBV10-3, the J call TRBJ2-3; 11 positions match TRBD2. Germline V gives CDR1 ENHRY, CDR2 SYGVKD. The CDR3 runs 17 residues. The trim removed 3 bases at V and 6 bases at J, leaving 11 bases unmatched. CDR3 residues: CAISDGLAGGPQDTQYF. The CDR3 DNA sequence: TGTGCCATCAGTGATGGTCTAGCGGGGGGACCCCAGGATACGCAGTATTTT.